The 16 T cell receptor beta chains in this list originate from one sample, sequenced in a study of control samples from healthy donors and cancer patients. Libraries were prepared by immunoSEQ multiplex PCR; TCRdb keeps only in-frame clonotypes and omits some of them. This table has 60,000 to 75,000 clones, roughly nine tenths appearing once. The specimen sequenced was PBMCs. These receptors all stem from a man between 60 and 75 years old with colorectal cancer.

The CDR3 is CASSQAVGRANYGYTF. CDR3 nucleotides: TGCGCCAGCAGCCAGGCTGTGGGGAGAGCTAACTATGGCTACACCTTC. V usage is TRBV5-1 and J usage is TRBJ1-2; D gene uncertain. The germline V gene encodes CDR1 SGHRS and CDR2 YFSETQ. The V gene lost 4 bases and the J gene lost 0 bases, with 16 bases spanning the gap. The CDR3 covers 16 residues. Full variable domain (remainder filled in from reference TRBV5-1 and TRBJ1-2): KAGVTQTPRYLIKTRGQQVTLSCSPISGHRSVSWYQQTPGQGLQFLFEYFSETQRNKGNFPGRFSGRQFSNSRSEMNVSTLELGDSALYLCASSQAVGRANYGYTFGSGTRLTVV.

The chain couples TRBV7-9 to TRBJ2-7, with D perhaps assigned TRBD1 or TRBD2 (5 bases each). CDR1 is SEHNR and CDR2 is FQNEAQ in the germline V gene (reference sequence). The CDR3 consists of 13 residues. V was cut by 8 bases and J by 0 bases, with 11 bases left in between. Here the CDR3 reads CASEGKSSYEQYF. DNA for the CDR3: TGTGCCAGCGAGGGGAAAAGCTCCTACGAGCAGTACTTC.

CDR3 residues: CAWTLSISGANVLTF. The DNA of the CDR3 is TGTGCCTGGACGCTCAGCATCTCTGGGGCCAACGTCCTGACTTTC. This sequence joins TRBV30 and TRBJ2-6; D not resolved. V was cut by 4 bases and J by 0 bases, with 10 bases left in between. The CDR3 spans 15 residues. CDR1 is GTSNPN, CDR2 SVGIG, per germline (reference sequence). Combining the CDR3 with reference TRBV30 and TRBJ2-6 gives the whole variable domain SQTIHQWPATLVQPVGSPLSLECTVEGTSNPNLYWYRQAAGRGLQLLFYSVGIGQISSEVPQNLSASRPQDRQFILSSKKLLLSDSGFYLCAWTLSISGANVLTFGAGSRLTVL.

V usage is TRBV7-2 and J usage is TRBJ1-2; 7 bases agree with TRBD1. Trimming at V came to 1 base and at J to 7 bases, leaving 3 bases not matched to a gene. In germline, CDR1 is SGHTA, CDR2 FQGNSA. CDR3 length equals 13 residues. The CDR3 is CASSLVQGGGYTF. CDR3 nucleotide sequence: TGTGCCAGCAGCTTAGTCCAGGGGGGTGGCTACACCTTC.

The chain carries TRBV30 and TRBJ1-1; D is possibly TRBD1 (5 bases). This CDR3 has 12 residues. With 5 bases removed from V and 0 bases from J, the gap between germline ends came to 7 bases. Germline V lookup: CDR1 GTSNPN, CDR2 SVGIG (reference sequence). The CDR3 here is CAWGGMNTEAFF. The DNA for the CDR3 is TGTGCCTGGGGGGGAATGAACACTGAAGCTTTCTTT. Supplemented by reference TRBV30 and TRBJ1-1, the full variable domain reads SQTIHQWPATLVQPVGSPLSLECTVEGTSNPNLYWYRQAAGRGLQLLFYSVGIGQISSEVPQNLSASRPQDRQFILSSKKLLLSDSGFYLCAWGGMNTEAFFGQGTRLTVV.

The chain recombines TRBV29-1 with TRBJ2-2; maybe TRBD1 (6 bases). The CDR3 consists of 18 residues. Deletions cut 2 bases from V and 4 bases from J, with 23 bases between. Germline CDR1 is SQVTM and CDR2 is ANQGSEA. The CDR3 nucleotides are TGCAGCGTTGAATTGAGAGGCTACGGGACATTGGGCACCGGGGAGCTGTTTTTT. Translating it yields CSVELRGYGTLGTGELFF.

The rearrangement links TRBV19 to TRBJ2-1; a possible D gene is TRBD1 (6 bases). V was clipped by 9 bases and J by 0 bases, with 12 bases between them. The germline V gene has CDR1 LNHDA and CDR2 SQIVND (reference sequence). The CDR3 loop spans 14 amino acids. The CDR3 nucleotides are TGTGCCAGCGCCGGGACACCCTCCTACAATGAGCAGTTCTTC. Translating it yields CASAGTPSYNEQFF.

The V call is TRBV4-2, the J call TRBJ2-2, with TRBD2 matching over 7 bases. V dropped 4 bases and J dropped 5; count of bases not matched to a gene: 7. This CDR3 is built from 15 residues. Germline assignment: CDR1 LGHNA and CDR2 YNFKEQ. The CDR3 nucleotides read TGTGCCAGCAGCCCCTGGGGGGGGGAAACCGGGGAGCTGTTTTTT. This encodes CASSPWGGETGELFF.

J is TRBJ1-3 and V is TRBV18; D might be TRBD1 (6 bases). The CDR3 has 14 residues. The germline V gene encodes CDR1 KGHSH and CDR2 LQKENI. The V and J ends lost 4 bases and 4 bases respectively, with 11 bases between them. In DNA form, the CDR3 reads TGTGCCAGCTCACTACAGGGCCAAGGAAACACCATATATTTT. Translating gives CASSLQGQGNTIYF.

The J gene is TRBJ2-3, the V gene TRBV6-1; tentatively, D is TRBD1 or TRBD2 (5 bases each). The CDR3 runs 15 residues. V lost 3 bases and J 5 bases, leaving 15 bases between the germline ends. Germline V gene sequence: CDR1 MNHNS, CDR2 SASEGT. CDR3 nucleotide sequence: TGTGCCAGCAGTGATTTGGGGGTTGAGGTAGATACGCAGTATTTT. Protein product: CASSDLGVEVDTQYF.

The sample holds one count of this clone. This chain links TRBV9 with TRBJ1-4; tentatively, D is TRBD1 (5 bases). In germline, CDR1 is SGDLS, CDR2 YYNGEE. V was shortened by 2 bases and J by 6 bases, with 14 bases between the two germline ends. This CDR3 region has 15 residues. The CDR3 region has the DNA TGTGCCAGCAGCGTGGGCACAGGCTCTTATGAAAAACTGTTTTTT. Its protein product is CASSVGTGSYEKLFF.

This chain links TRBV6-5 with TRBJ1-6; D gene unclear. CDR1 and CDR2 (germline): MNHEY, SVGAGI. The CDR3 loop spans 15 amino acids. V was clipped by 7 bases and J by 0 bases, with 10 bases between them. Here the CDR3 DNA reads TGTGCCAGCAAAGCGACGAGCTCCTATAATTCACCCCTCCACTTT. This translates into CASKATSSYNSPLHF.

The gene calls are TRBV6-6 and TRBJ1-2, with TRBD1 matching over 7 bases. Germline V gene data show CDR1 as MNHNY and CDR2 as SVGAGI (reference sequence). This CDR3 spans 15 amino acids. J was trimmed by 3 bases and V by 5 bases; bases with no gene match: 9. CDR3 DNA sequence: TGTGCCAGCAGTACCGACAGGGTAGAATACTATGGCTACACCTTC. This sequence encodes CASSTDRVEYYGYTF.

V usage is TRBV3-1 (or the pseudogene TRBV3-2) and J usage is TRBJ2-3; D is possibly TRBD1 (6 bases). Per the germline V gene, CDR1 is LGHDT and CDR2 is YNNKEL (reference sequence). Trimming took 4 bases from V and 1 from J, leaving 9 bases between them. The CDR3 runs to 14 residues. The CDR3 nucleotides are TGTGCCAGCAGCCTCCGACAGGGCACAGATACGCAGTATTTT. Residues: CASSLRQGTDTQYF.

V usage is TRBV19 and J usage is TRBJ1-1; 7 positions agree with TRBD1. This CDR3 is built from 14 residues. V trimming: 5 bases; J trimming: 4 bases; junction bases outside the gene matches: 7. Germline loops: CDR1 LNHDA, CDR2 SQIVND (reference sequence). For the CDR3, the DNA is TGTGCCAGTAGTTTTTACAGGGGAAGCACTGAAGCTTTCTTT. Translated: CASSFYRGSTEAFF.

This chain connects TRBV24-1 to TRBJ2-7; 8 positions agree with TRBD1. V shed 4 bases and J 5 bases; nucleotides not matched to a gene: 9. The CDR3 sequence is 15 residues long. From germline, CDR1 is KGHDR and CDR2 SFDVKD. The CDR3 nucleotides read TGTGCCACCAGTGACGCGACCAACAGGGGGGACGAGCAGTACTTC. It is translated as CATSDATNRGDEQYF.